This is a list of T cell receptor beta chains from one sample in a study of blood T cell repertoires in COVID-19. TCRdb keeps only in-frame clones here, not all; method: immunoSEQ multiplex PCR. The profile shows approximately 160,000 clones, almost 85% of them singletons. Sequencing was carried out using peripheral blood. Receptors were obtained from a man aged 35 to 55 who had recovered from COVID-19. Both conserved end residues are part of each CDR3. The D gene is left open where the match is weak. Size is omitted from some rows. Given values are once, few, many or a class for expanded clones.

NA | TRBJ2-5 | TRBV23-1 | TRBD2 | CASSETGPQRTSGRAGPLETQYF | TGCGCCAGCAGTGAAACCGGCCCCCAACGGACTAGCGGGAGGGCCGGCCCCCTGGAGACCCAGTACTTC
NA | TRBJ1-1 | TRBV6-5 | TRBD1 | CASSLQGKDTEAFF | TGTGCCAGCAGCCTACAGGGGAAGGACACTGAAGCTTTCTTT
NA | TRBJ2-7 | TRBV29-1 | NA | CSVEGSRSGPYEQYF | TGCAGCGTTGAAGGTTCGCGGAGCGGACCCTACGAGCAGTACTTC
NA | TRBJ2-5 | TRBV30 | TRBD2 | CAWSRGGAGGETQYF | TGTGCCTGGAGCCGCGGGGGGGCCGGCGGGGAGACCCAGTACTTC
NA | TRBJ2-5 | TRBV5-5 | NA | CASSFADRGYAETQYF | TGTGCCAGCAGCTTCGCGGATAGGGGCTACGCGGAGACCCAGTACTTC
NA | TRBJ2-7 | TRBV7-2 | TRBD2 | CASSSAGGSSYEQYF | TGTGCCAGCAGCTCCGCGGGGGGGAGCTCCTACGAGCAGTACTTC
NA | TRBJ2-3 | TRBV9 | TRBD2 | CASSVQTSGTTQYF | TGTGCCAGCAGCGTACAGACTAGCGGAACTACGCAGTATTTT
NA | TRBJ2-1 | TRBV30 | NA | CAWDRGEQFF | TGTGCCTGGGACCGGGGTGAGCAGTTCTTC
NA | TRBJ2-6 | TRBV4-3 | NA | CASSQVDSGANVLTF | TGCGCCAGCAGCCAGGTAGACTCTGGGGCCAACGTCCTGACTTTC
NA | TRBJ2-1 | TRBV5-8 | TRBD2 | CASSPPSGTGEQFF | TGTGCCAGCAGCCCACCTAGCGGGACGGGTGAGCAGTTCTTC
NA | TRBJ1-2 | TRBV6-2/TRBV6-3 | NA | CASSSPSNYGYTF | TGTGCCAGCAGTTCCCCATCTAACTATGGCTACACCTTC
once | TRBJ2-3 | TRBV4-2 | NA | CASSHEEVGTDTQYF | TGTGCCAGCAGCCACGAGGAGGTGGGCACAGATACGCAGTATTTT
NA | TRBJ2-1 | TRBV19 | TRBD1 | CASSKDRDNEQFF | TGTGCCAGTAGTAAGGACAGGGACAATGAGCAGTTCTTC
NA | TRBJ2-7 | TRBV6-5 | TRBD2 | CASGLAGPYEQYF | TGTGCCAGCGGACTAGCGGGCCCCTACGAGCAGTACTTC
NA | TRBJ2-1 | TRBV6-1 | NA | CASSESGSYNEQFF | TGTGCCAGCAGTGAAAGCGGCTCCTACAATGAGCAGTTCTTC
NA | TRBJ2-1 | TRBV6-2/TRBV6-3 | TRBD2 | CASSSFQRGDANEQFF | TGTGCCAGCAGTTCATTCCAGCGGGGGGACGCCAATGAGCAGTTCTTC
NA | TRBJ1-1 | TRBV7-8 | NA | CASSLLGRSEAFF | TGTGCCAGCAGCCTCCTAGGCAGATCCGAAGCTTTCTTT
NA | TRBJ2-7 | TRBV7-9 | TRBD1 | CASSSQGTYEQYF | TGTGCCAGCAGCTCACAGGGGACCTACGAGCAGTACTTC
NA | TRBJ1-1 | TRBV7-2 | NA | CASSKPTEAFF | TGTGCCAGCAGCAAGCCCACTGAAGCTTTCTTT
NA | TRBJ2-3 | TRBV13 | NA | CASSSGDTQYF | TGTGCCAGCAGCTCCGGGGATACGCAGTATTTT
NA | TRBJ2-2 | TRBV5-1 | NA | CASSLDGTGIGELFF | TGCGCCAGCAGTCTGGACGGAACAGGAATTGGGGAGCTGTTTTTT
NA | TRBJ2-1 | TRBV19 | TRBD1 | CASSRDRGGNEQFF | TGTGCCAGTAGCCGGGACAGGGGGGGGAATGAGCAGTTCTTC